This T cell receptor beta chain was retrieved from a study of T cells after yellow fever vaccination. The study's findings and limits: At around 95% for CD4 and 75% to 90% for CD8, most primary-vaccination clones showed up again after the booster. CD4 and CD8 compartments shared a small share of clonotypes, likely from convergent recombination. The study noted that FACS-sorted repertoires could contain abundant clonotypes contaminating from the bulk population.

CDR1 and CDR2 from the germline V gene are KGHDR and SFDVKD. This CDR3 has 13 amino acids. Deletions cut 6 bases from V and 8 bases from J, with 15 bases between. Synthesis of TCR cDNA relied on 5'RACE template switching, which attached a universal primer site and UMIs. A single record per CDR3 protein comes from TCRdb applying MiXCR to the 5' RACE reads. The data show some 220,000 distinct CDR3 sequences, 2.5% to 3.5% seen once. A word on this clonotype: Its antigen remains unidentified.

This TCR came from a man aged 18 to 35 who received the YFV17D yellow fever vaccine. The chain employs TRBV24-1 and TRBJ1-2, with a possible D match to TRBD1 (5 bases). Sequencing used CD4+ T cells sorted from PBMCs, obtained 10 days after the yellow fever booster vaccination. This CDR3 is CATSRESGGGYTF. DNA for the CDR3: TGTGCCACCAGTCGGGAGAGTGGGGGAGGCTACACCTTC.